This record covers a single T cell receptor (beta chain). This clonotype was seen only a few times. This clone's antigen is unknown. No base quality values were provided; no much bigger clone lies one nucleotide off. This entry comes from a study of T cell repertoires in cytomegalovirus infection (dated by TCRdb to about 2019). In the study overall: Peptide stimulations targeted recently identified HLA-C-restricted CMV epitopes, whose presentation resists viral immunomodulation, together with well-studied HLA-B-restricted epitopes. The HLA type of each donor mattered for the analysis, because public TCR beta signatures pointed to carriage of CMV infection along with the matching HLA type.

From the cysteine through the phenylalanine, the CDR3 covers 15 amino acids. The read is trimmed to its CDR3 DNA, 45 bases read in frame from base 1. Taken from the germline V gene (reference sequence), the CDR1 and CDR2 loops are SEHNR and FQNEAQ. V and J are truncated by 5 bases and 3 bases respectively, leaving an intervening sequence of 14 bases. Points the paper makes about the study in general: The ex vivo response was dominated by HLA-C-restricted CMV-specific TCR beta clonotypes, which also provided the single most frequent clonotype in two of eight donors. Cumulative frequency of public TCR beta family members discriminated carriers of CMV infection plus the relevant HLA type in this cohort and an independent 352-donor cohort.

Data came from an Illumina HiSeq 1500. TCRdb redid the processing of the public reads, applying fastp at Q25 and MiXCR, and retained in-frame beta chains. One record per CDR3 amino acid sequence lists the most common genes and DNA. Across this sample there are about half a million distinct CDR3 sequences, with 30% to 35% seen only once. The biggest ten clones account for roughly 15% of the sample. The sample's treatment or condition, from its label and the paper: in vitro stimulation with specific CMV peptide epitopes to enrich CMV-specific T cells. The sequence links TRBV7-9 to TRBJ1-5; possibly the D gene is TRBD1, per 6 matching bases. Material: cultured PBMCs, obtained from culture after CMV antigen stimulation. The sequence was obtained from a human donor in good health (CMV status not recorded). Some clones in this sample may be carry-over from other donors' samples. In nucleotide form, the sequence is TGTGCCAGCAGCGCACAAGGACAGCTCAATCAGCCCCAGCATTTT. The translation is CASSAQGQLNQPQHF.